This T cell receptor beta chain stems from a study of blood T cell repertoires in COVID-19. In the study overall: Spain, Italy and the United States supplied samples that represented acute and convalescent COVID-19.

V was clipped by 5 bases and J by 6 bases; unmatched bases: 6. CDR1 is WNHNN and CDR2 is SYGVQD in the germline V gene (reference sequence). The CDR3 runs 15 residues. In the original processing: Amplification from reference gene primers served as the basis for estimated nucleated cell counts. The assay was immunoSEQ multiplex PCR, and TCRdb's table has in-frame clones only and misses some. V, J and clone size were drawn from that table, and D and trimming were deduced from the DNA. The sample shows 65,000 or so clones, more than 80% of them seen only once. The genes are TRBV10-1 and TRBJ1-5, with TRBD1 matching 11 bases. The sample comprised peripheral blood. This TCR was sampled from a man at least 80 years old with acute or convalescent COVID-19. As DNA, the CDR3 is TGCGCCAGCAGTCCAGGTGGGACAGGGGGTCAGCCCCAGCATTTT. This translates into CASSPGGTGGQPQHF.